The 22 T cell receptor beta chains listed next were all sequenced from one sample in a study of T cells after yellow fever vaccination. TCRdb fed the 5' RACE reads into MiXCR, producing one record per CDR3 protein. The table records around 590,000 distinct CDR3 sequences, over 9% of them present only once. Sequences were derived from PBMCs, sampled on the day of the yellow fever booster vaccination. These receptor sequences come from a man aged 25-40 years who received the YFV17D yellow fever vaccine.

This clonotype was picked up a small number of times. The J gene is TRBJ2-5, the V gene TRBV24-1; D possibly corresponds to TRBD2 (6 bases). V lost 4 bases to trimming and J lost 1 base, with 12 bases between them. CDR3 size: 15 residues. Germline V gene sequence: CDR1 KGHDR, CDR2 SFDVKD. The CDR3 DNA follows: TGTGCCACCAGTGACCCGGACGGGAGCCAAGAGACCCAGTACTTC. This encodes CATSDPDGSQETQYF.

This chain joins TRBV20-1 and TRBJ2-5; the D is unclear. The CDR3 spans 13 residues. Germline values: CDR1 DFQATT, CDR2 SNEGSKA (reference sequence). The CDR3 here is CSPWMNLQETQYF. The CDR3 nucleotides read TGCAGCCCGTGGATGAACCTTCAAGAGACCCAGTACTTC.

This chain links TRBV10-3 with TRBJ2-6; 13 positions agree with TRBD2. The V gene end was trimmed by 0 bases and the J gene end by 2 bases; junction bases not matched to a gene: 13. CDR1 and CDR2 from the germline V gene are ENHRY and SYGVKD. The CDR3 totals 22 residues. CDR3 nucleotide sequence: TGTGCCATCAGTGAGTCGGTTGGGACTAGCGGGAACCCGCTAACTGGGGCCAACGTCCTGACTTTC. Protein product: CAISESVGTSGNPLTGANVLTF.

The gene calls are TRBV3-1 and TRBJ2-1; D not resolved. Germline-derived CDR1 and CDR2 are LGHDT and YNNKEL (reference sequence). Trimming cost V 2 bases and J 6 bases, with 8 bases left between them. The CDR3 covers 13 residues. The CDR3 bases are TGTGCCAGCAGCCAACAGACTCCCAATGAGCAGTTCTTC. It specifies CASSQQTPNEQFF.

The V call is TRBV20-1, the J call TRBJ2-7; 14 bases agree with TRBD2. This CDR3 comprises 15 residues. V shed 0 bases, J shed 7 bases, and the junction held 5 bases outside the gene matches. Germline values: CDR1 DFQATT, CDR2 SNEGSKA (reference sequence). As DNA, the CDR3 is TGCAGTGCTAGAGACGGACTAGCGGGAGGCAGGGAGCAGTACTTC. Translating gives CSARDGLAGGREQYF.

This chain uses TRBV20-1 with TRBJ2-1; tentative D call: TRBD1 (6 bases). Germline V CDR1 and CDR2: DFQATT, SNEGSKA (reference sequence). CDR3 length equals 13 residues. V was pared by 6 bases and J by 8 bases, with 17 bases between. DNA of the CDR3: TGCAGTGCCAAGACTCCAGGGGTGTATGAGCAGTTCTTC. This sequence encodes CSAKTPGVYEQFF.

The chain couples TRBV29-1 to TRBJ2-3, with D hard to call. The germline CDR1 and CDR2 sequences are SQVTM and ANQGSEA. V lost 7 bases and J 0 bases, leaving 11 bases between the germline ends. The CDR3 is made up of 13 amino acids. CDR3 in DNA: TGCAGCGGCAGTATAGTTAGCACAGATACGCAGTATTTT. Amino acids: CSGSIVSTDTQYF.

This clonotype has more than one count but fewer than ten. The chain joins TRBV20-1 to TRBJ2-5; D remains ambiguous. Germline CDR1 reads DFQATT; CDR2 reads SNEGSKA (reference sequence). V shed 1 base and J shed 3 bases, with 6 bases lying between them. The CDR3 totals 12 residues. The CDR3 nucleotides are TGCAGTGCTAGAGCCGGAGAAGAGACCCAGTACTTC. This codes for CSARAGEETQYF.

The rearrangement uses TRBV29-1 and TRBJ2-1; D is perhaps TRBD2 (6 bases). The V and J ends lost 4 bases and 2 bases respectively, with 9 bases between them. CDR3 length: 13 residues. CDR1 is SQVTM, CDR2 ANQGSEA, per germline. CDR3 in amino acids: CSVVWEAYNEQFF. The CDR3 bases are TGCAGCGTTGTATGGGAGGCCTACAATGAGCAGTTCTTC.

This sequence joins TRBV19 and TRBJ1-1; D is ambiguous. The germline CDR1 and CDR2 sequences are LNHDA and SQIVND (reference sequence). The CDR3 length is 13 residues. Between the trimmed V and J ends, which lost 6 bases and 1 base, there was a span of 9 bases. In nucleotides, the CDR3 is TGTGCCAGTAGAACCGAGGAGAACACTGAAGCTTTCTTT. Protein product: CASRTEENTEAFF.

There are a few counts of this clonotype. The rearrangement joins TRBV7-2 to TRBJ1-2; D is undetermined. The CDR3 totals 14 residues. Looked up from germline, CDR1 is SGHTA and CDR2 is FQGNSA. Trimming stripped 1 base from V and 7 bases from J, with 13 bases between. CDR3 residues: CASSLEVVSSGYTF. The CDR3 coding sequence is TGTGCCAGCAGCTTAGAGGTCGTGTCTAGTGGCTACACCTTC.

This clonotype showed up just a few times. V and J are TRBV20-1 and TRBJ2-1; 7 bases fit TRBD2. V lost 1 base and J lost 12; bases outside the gene matches: 15. The CDR3 has 15 residues. The germline CDR1 and CDR2 sequences are DFQATT and SNEGSKA (reference sequence). CDR3 amino acids: CSARAPSGYPGTQFF. The DNA of the CDR3 is TGCAGTGCTAGAGCCCCTAGCGGATATCCTGGTACGCAGTTCTTC.

This clonotype was counted many times. The chain employs TRBV20-1 and TRBJ2-3; no clear D. From germline, CDR1 is DFQATT and CDR2 SNEGSKA (reference sequence). V lost 5 bases to trimming and J lost 4 bases, with 10 bases between them. This CDR3 is built from 12 residues. DNA for the CDR3: TGCAGTGCTTCTCCTCAGGCAGATACGCAGTATTTT. It yields the protein CSASPQADTQYF.

The rearrangement uses TRBV7-9 and TRBJ1-1, with D unresolved. V was cut by 4 bases and J by 0 bases, with 12 bases left in between. CDR3 length: 15 amino acids. From germline, CDR1 is SEHNR and CDR2 FQNEAQ (reference sequence). CDR3 sequence: CASSSRTAMNTEAFF. The CDR3 region has the DNA TGTGCCAGCAGCTCACGGACGGCAATGAACACTGAAGCTTTCTTT.

This clonotype came up many times. The rearrangement joins TRBV10-3 to TRBJ1-4; the D gene is possibly TRBD1 (5 bases). Trimming left V 4 bases short and J 10 bases short, with 13 bases between. This CDR3 is built from 13 residues. Looked up from germline, CDR1 is ENHRY and CDR2 is SYGVKD. This CDR3 is CAISAGTGGKLFF. DNA of the CDR3: TGTGCCATCAGTGCGGGGACCGGAGGAAAACTGTTTTTT.

The chain is built from TRBV28 and TRBJ2-1; TRBD1 matches 7 bases. The CDR3 is 16 amino acids. Germline CDR1 MDHEN, CDR2 SYDVKM. The V and J ends lost 4 bases and 4 bases, in that order; junction bases with no gene match: 10. DNA for the CDR3: TGTGCCAGCAGTTCACCGGGACAGACCTTTTACAATGAGCAGTTCTTC. It encodes CASSSPGQTFYNEQFF.

The rearrangement joins TRBV4-3 to TRBJ2-1; D not certain. The CDR3 totals 15 residues. With 0 bases removed from V and 2 bases from J, the gap between germline ends came to 8 bases. Germline CDR1 and CDR2: LGHNA and YSLEER. CDR3 amino acids: CASSQDFLPYNEQFF. DNA of the CDR3: TGCGCCAGCAGCCAAGATTTCCTACCCTACAATGAGCAGTTCTTC.

This clonotype was observed a few times. The CDR3 sequence is CASSDMGANVLTF. The CDR3, as DNA: TGTGCCAGCAGTGATATGGGGGCCAACGTCCTGACTTTC. The gene calls are TRBV25-1 and TRBJ2-6, with D unclear. The CDR3 extends over 13 amino acids. CDR1 MGHDK and CDR2 SYGVNS come from the germline V gene. The ends were cut back, 3 bases at V and 4 bases at J, with 4 bases in the middle.

This clonotype was seen only a few times. The rearrangement joins TRBV20-1 to TRBJ1-2; maybe TRBD1 (5 bases). Trimming removed 0 bases from V and 8 bases from J, with 13 bases in between. This CDR3 spans 13 amino acids. Germline V gene data show CDR1 as DFQATT and CDR2 as SNEGSKA (reference sequence). CDR3 in amino acids: CSAREGHPDGYTF. The CDR3 DNA is TGCAGTGCTAGAGAAGGACACCCCGACGGCTACACCTTC.

Many counts were recorded for this clonotype. The CDR3 DNA follows: TGTGCCAGCTCACCGGGCAATCAGCCCCAGCATTTT. Translating it yields CASSPGNQPQHF. The V gene is TRBV18, the J gene TRBJ1-5; D call uncertain. The germline V gene has CDR1 KGHSH and CDR2 LQKENI. CDR3 length: 12 residues. Trimming left V 3 bases short and J 2 bases short, with 2 bases between.

This clonotype was seen a handful of times. V and J are TRBV28 and TRBJ1-1; TRBD1 might be the D (6 bases). This CDR3 is built from 15 residues. Germline CDR1 and CDR2: MDHEN and SYDVKM. V was cut by 6 bases and J by 1 base, with 15 bases left in between. The DNA of the CDR3 is TGTGCCAGCAGCGCCGGACAGTGGGGGAACACTGAAGCTTTCTTT. This sequence encodes CASSAGQWGNTEAFF.

This chain uses TRBV7-8 with TRBJ2-5; the D gene is possibly TRBD2 (6 bases). V lost 3 bases, J lost 0 bases, and 17 bases lay in between. Looked up from germline, CDR1 is SGHVS and CDR2 is FQNEAQ. This CDR3 has 17 residues. CDR3 in amino acids: CASSFSPQSGYQETQYF. As DNA, the CDR3 is TGTGCCAGCAGCTTCTCACCCCAAAGCGGGTACCAAGAGACCCAGTACTTC.